The 7 T cell receptor beta chains below come from one sample, sequenced in a study of cytomegalovirus exposure and HLA in healthy donors. PCR employed 60 Vbeta and 13 Jbeta primers. Sequenced by immunoSEQ multiplex PCR; TCRdb stores in-frame clones only, minus some. The table records some 90,000 clones, approximately 80% of them present only once. Sequenced: PBMCs. These receptors all stem from a human donor in good health.

This clone is a singleton in its sample. The DNA of the CDR3 is TGTGCCAGCTCACCACAGGGGCCCACCGGGGAGCTGTTTTTT. This sequence encodes CASSPQGPTGELFF. The chain combines TRBV18 with TRBJ2-2; D is possibly TRBD1 (5 bases). There are 14 residues in the CDR3. Germline V lookup: CDR1 KGHSH, CDR2 LQKENI. The V gene lost 1 base and the J gene lost 4 bases, with 7 bases spanning the gap.

The chain has TRBV5-1 and TRBJ2-2, with a tentative D call TRBD1 (6 bases). V was clipped by 1 base and J by 0 bases, with 7 bases between them. Germline V gives CDR1 SGHRS, CDR2 YFSETQ. The CDR3 consists of 15 residues. The CDR3 DNA is TGCGCCAGCAGCTTGAACAGGGCGAACACCGGGGAGCTGTTTTTT. Residues: CASSLNRANTGELFF. Based on the CDR3 plus reference TRBV5-1 and TRBJ2-2, the full variable domain is KAGVTQTPRYLIKTRGQQVTLSCSPISGHRSVSWYQQTPGQGLQFLFEYFSETQRNKGNFPGRFSGRQFSNSRSEMNVSTLELGDSALYLCASSLNRANTGELFFGEGSRLTVL.

DNA of the CDR3: TGTGCCAGCAGTTCCAGGACAGGCACTGAGCAGTTCTTC. Amino acid sequence: CASSSRTGTEQFF. The V and J genes are TRBV6-5 and TRBJ2-1; TRBD1 matches 7 bases. J was trimmed by 9 bases and V by 4 bases; bases with no gene match: 6. Looked up from germline, CDR1 is MNHEY and CDR2 is SVGAGI. The CDR3 has 13 amino acids.

This clone came up once. The chain carries TRBV18 and TRBJ1-1, with TRBD1 matching 8 bases. The CDR3 covers 16 residues. Germline V gives CDR1 KGHSH, CDR2 LQKENI. J gave up 1 base and V 6 bases, and 10 bases lay outside the gene matches. CDR3 nucleotides: TGTGCCAGCTCGCAGGCTCGTGGACAGGGGAACACTGAAGCTTTCTTT. Amino acids: CASSQARGQGNTEAFF.

The chain recombines TRBV7-8 with TRBJ2-5; D uncertain. The V gene's germline CDR1 is SGHVS and CDR2 FQNEAQ. V was trimmed by 5 bases and J by 5 bases, leaving 9 bases between them. The CDR3 runs 12 residues. The CDR3 loop is CASSTPRETQYF. CDR3 DNA: TGTGCCAGCAGCACACCGCGGGAGACCCAGTACTTC.

The CDR3 region is CASTEDSNPYEQYF. DNA for the CDR3: TGTGCCAGCACCGAGGACAGTAACCCCTACGAGCAGTACTTC. The chain employs TRBV6-5 and TRBJ2-7; D is perhaps TRBD1 (6 bases). V was trimmed by 7 bases and J by 2 bases, leaving 15 bases between them. This CDR3 has 14 residues. The germline V gene encodes CDR1 MNHEY and CDR2 SVGAGI.

The count of this clone is one. The J gene is TRBJ2-5, the V gene TRBV4-3; D perhaps matches TRBD1 (5 bases). Gene TRBJ2-7 matches the end of the DNA better, so the J call may be wrong. Germline V gene data show CDR1 as LGHNA and CDR2 as YSLEER. The CDR3 sequence is 15 residues long. CDR3 sequence: CASSQGTGPSYEQYF. In DNA form, the CDR3 reads TGCGCCAGCAGCCAAGGAACAGGACCCTCTTACGAGCAGTACTTC.